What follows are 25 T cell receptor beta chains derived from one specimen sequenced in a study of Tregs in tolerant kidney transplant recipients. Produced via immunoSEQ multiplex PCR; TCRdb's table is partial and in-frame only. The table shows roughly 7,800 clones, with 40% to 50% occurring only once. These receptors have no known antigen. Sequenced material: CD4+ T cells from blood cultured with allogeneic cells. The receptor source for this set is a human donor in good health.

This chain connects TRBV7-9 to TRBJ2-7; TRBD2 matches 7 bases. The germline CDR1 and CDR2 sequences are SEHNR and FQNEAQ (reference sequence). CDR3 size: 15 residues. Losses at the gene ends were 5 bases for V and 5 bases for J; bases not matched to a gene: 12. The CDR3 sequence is CASSQVGLAVHEQYF. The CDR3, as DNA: TGTGCCAGCAGCCAAGTTGGGCTAGCGGTCCACGAGCAGTACTTC. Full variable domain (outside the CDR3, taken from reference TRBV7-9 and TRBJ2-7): DTGVSQNPRHKITKRGQNVTFRCDPISEHNRLYWYRQTLGQGPEFLTYFQNEAQLEKSRLLSDRFSAERPKGSFSTLEIQRTEQGDSAMYLCASSQVGLAVHEQYFGPGTRLTVT.

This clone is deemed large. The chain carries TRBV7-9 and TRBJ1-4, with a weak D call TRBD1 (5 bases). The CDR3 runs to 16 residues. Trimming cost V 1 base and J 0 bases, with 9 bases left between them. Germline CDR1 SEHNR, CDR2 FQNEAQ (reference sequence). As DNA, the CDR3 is TGTGCCAGCAGCTTAGGCGGACACACAACTAATGAAAAACTGTTTTTT. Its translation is CASSLGGHTTNEKLFF. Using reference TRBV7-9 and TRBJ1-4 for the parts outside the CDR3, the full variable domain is DTGVSQNPRHKITKRGQNVTFRCDPISEHNRLYWYRQTLGQGPEFLTYFQNEAQLEKSRLLSDRFSAERPKGSFSTLEIQRTEQGDSAMYLCASSLGGHTTNEKLFFGSGTQLSVL.

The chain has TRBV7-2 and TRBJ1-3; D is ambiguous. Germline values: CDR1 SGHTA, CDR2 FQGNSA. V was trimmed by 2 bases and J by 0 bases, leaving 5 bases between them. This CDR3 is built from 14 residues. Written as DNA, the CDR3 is TGTGCCAGCAGCTTAACAGCCTCTGGAAACACCATATATTTT. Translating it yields CASSLTASGNTIYF.

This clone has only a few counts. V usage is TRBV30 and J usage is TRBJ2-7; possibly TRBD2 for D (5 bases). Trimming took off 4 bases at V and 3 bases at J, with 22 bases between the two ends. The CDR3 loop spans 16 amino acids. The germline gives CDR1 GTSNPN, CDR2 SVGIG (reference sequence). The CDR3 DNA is TGTGCCTGGACCCTGTCCCCCGCTAGCCGAAACTACGAGCAGTACTTC. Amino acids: CAWTLSPASRNYEQYF.

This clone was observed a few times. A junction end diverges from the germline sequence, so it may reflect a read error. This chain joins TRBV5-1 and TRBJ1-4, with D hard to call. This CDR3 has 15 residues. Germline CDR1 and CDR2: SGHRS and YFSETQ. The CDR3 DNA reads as TGTGCCAGCAGCCTACGGGCCCCTATTAGCCAAAAACTGTTTTTT. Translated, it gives CASSLRAPISQKLFF.

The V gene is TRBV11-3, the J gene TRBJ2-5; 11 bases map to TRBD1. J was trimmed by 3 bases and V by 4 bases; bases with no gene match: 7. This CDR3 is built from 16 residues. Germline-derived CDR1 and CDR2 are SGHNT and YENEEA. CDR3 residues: CASSSPRTGGKETQYF. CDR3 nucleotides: TGTGCCAGCAGCTCCCCCCGGACAGGGGGCAAAGAGACCCAGTACTTC.

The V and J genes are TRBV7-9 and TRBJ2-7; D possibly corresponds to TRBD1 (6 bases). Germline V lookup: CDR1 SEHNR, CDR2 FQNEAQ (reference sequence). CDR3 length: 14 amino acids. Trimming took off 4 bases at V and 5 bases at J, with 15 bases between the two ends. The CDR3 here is CASSSLLTGNEQYF. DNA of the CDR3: TGTGCCAGCAGCTCACTGCTTACAGGGAACGAGCAGTACTTC.

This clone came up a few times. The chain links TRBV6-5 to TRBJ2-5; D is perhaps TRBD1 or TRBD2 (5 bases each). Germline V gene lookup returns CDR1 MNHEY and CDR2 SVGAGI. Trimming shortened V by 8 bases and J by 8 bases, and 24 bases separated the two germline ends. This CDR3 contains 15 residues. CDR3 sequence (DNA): TGTGCCAGCGTAGACTTAGGGACCTCGGGCCAAACCCAGTACTTC. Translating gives CASVDLGTSGQTQYF.

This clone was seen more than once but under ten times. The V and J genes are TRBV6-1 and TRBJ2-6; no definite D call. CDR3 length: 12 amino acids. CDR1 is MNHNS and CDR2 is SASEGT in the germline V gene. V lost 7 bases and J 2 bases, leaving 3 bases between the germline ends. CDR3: CASKAGANVLTF. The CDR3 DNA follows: TGTGCCAGCAAAGCTGGGGCCAACGTCCTGACTTTC.

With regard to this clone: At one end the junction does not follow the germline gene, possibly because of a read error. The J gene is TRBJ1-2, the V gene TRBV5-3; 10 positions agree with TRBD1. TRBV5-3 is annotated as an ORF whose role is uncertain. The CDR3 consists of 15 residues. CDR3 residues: CARSPTGQGRNGYIF. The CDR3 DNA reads TGTGCCAGAAGCCCCACGGGACAGGGGAGGAATGGCTACATCTTC.

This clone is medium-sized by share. The CDR3 region has the DNA TGTGCCAGCAGACCGACAGGGGGGATCTATGGCTACACCTTC. Encoded protein: CASRPTGGIYGYTF. V is TRBV7-2 and J is TRBJ1-2; 9 bases are shared with TRBD1. Germline V gene lookup returns CDR1 SGHTA and CDR2 FQGNSA. V lost 6 bases, J lost 4 bases, and 6 bases stayed unmatched. This CDR3 is built from 14 residues.

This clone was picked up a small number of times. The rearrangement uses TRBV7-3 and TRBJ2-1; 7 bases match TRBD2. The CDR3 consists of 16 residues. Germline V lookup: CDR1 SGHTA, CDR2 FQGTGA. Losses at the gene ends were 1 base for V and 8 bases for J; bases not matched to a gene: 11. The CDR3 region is CASSLRHGLGGHEQFF. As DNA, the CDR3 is TGTGCCAGCAGCTTAAGGCATGGACTAGGCGGCCATGAGCAGTTCTTC.

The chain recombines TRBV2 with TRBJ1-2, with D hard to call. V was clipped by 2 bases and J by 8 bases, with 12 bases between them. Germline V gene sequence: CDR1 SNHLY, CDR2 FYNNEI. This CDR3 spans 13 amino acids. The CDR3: CASSESWGGGYTF. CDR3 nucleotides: TGTGCCAGCAGTGAAAGTTGGGGTGGCGGCTACACCTTC.

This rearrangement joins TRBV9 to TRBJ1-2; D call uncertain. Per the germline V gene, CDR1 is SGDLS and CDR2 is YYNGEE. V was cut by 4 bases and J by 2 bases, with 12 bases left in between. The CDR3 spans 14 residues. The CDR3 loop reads CASSPGFQNYGYTF. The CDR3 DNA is TGTGCCAGCAGCCCGGGGTTTCAGAACTATGGCTACACCTTC.

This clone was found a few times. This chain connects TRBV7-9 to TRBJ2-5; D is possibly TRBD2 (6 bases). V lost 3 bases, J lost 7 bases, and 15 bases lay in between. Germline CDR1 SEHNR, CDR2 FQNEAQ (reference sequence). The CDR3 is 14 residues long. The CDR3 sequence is CASSFHGQGGTQYF. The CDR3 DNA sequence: TGTGCCAGCAGCTTTCACGGCCAGGGAGGGACCCAGTACTTC.

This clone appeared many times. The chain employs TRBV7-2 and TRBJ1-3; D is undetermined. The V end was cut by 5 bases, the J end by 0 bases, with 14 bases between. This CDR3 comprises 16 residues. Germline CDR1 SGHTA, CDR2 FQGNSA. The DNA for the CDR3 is TGTGCCAGCAGCCTAATCGGGTCCCGCTCTGGAAACACCATATATTTT. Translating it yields CASSLIGSRSGNTIYF.

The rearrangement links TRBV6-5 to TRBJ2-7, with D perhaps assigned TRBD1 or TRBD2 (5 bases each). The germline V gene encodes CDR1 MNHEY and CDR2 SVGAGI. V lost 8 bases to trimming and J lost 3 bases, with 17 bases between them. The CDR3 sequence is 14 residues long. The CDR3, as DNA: TGTGCCAGCGGACTCAGGGTGGGAAACTACGAGCAGTACTTC. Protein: CASGLRVGNYEQYF.

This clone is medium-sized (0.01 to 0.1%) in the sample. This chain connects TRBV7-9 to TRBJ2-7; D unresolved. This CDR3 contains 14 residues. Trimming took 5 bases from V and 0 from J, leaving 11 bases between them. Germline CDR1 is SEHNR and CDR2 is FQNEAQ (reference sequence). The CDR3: CASSLLSSSYEQYF. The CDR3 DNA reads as TGTGCCAGCAGCCTCCTATCGAGCTCCTACGAGCAGTACTTC.

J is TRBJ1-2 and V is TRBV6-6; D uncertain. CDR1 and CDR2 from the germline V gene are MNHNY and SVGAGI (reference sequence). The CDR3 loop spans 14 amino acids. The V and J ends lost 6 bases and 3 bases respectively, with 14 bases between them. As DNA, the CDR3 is TGTGCCAGCAGAAGGGCCACTTCCGACTATGGCTACACCTTC. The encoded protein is CASRRATSDYGYTF.

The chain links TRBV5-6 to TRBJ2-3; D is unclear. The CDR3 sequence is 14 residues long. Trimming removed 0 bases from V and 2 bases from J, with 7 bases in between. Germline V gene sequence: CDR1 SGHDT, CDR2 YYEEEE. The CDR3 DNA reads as TGTGCCAGCAGCTTGGTCAGGAACACAGATACGCAGTATTTT. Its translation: CASSLVRNTDTQYF.

CDR3 region: CASSRGQFNQPQHF. CDR3 coding DNA: TGTGCCAGCAGCCGAGGACAGTTCAATCAGCCCCAGCATTTT. V usage is TRBV6-6 and J usage is TRBJ1-5, with D maybe TRBD1 (6 bases). The CDR3 runs to 14 residues. Germline assignment: CDR1 MNHNY and CDR2 SVGAGI (reference sequence). Trimming left V 6 bases short and J 3 bases short, with 12 bases between.

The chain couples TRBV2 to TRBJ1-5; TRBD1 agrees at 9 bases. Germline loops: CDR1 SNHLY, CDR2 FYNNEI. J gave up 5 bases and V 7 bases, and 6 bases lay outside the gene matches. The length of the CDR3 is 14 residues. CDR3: CASTMDRGHQPQHF. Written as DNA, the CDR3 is TGTGCCAGCACCATGGACAGGGGTCATCAGCCCCAGCATTTT.

CDR3 residues: CASSLEGGLQETQYF. CDR3 bases: TGTGCCAGCAGCTTAGAGGGCGGTTTACAAGAGACCCAGTACTTC. The genes are TRBV11-1 and TRBJ2-5; D remains unclear. Trimming cost V 1 base and J 2 bases, with 11 bases left between them. Germline CDR1 SGHAT, CDR2 FQDESV (reference sequence). This CDR3 has 15 amino acids.

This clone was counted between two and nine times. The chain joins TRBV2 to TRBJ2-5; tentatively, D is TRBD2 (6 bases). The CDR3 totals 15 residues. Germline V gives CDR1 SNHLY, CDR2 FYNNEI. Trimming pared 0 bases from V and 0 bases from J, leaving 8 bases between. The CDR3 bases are TGTGCCAGCAGTGAAGCACGGGGGAACCAAGAGACCCAGTACTTC. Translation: CASSEARGNQETQYF. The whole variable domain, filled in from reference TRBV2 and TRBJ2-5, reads EPEVTQTPSHQVTQMGQEVILRCVPISNHLYFYWYRQILGQKVEFLVSFYNNEISEKSEIFDDQFSVERPDGSNFTLKIRSTKLEDSAMYFCASSEARGNQETQYFGPGTRLLVL.

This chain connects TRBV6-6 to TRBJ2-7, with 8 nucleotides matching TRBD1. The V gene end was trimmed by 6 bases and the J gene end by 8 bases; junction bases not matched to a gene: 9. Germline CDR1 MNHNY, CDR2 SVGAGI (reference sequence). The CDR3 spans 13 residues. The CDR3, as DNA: TGTGCCAGCAGCCCCGGACAGGGTACGAAGCAGTACTTC. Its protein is CASSPGQGTKQYF.